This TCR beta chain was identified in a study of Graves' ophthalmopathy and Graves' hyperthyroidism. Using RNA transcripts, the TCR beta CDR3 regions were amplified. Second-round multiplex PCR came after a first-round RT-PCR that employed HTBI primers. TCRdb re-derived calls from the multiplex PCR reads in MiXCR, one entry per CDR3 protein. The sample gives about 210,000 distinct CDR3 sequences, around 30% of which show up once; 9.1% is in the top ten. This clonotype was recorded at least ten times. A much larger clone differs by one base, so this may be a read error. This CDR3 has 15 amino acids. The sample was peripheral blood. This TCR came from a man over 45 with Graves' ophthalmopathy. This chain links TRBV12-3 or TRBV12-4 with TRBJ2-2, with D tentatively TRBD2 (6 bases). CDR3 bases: TGTGCCAGCCGACTGCAGGGATCATTGGCCGGGGGGCTGTTTTTT. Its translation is CASRLQGSLAGGLFF.